This T cell receptor (beta chain) was profiled in a study of T cell changes during pregnancy in multiple sclerosis. Produced via immunoSEQ multiplex PCR; TCRdb's table is partial and in-frame only. The table has over 40,000 clones, around 90% seen once. The germline V gene has CDR1 WSHSY and CDR2 SAAADI. Trimming at V came to 6 bases and at J to 1 base, leaving 6 bases not matched to a gene. This CDR3 is 14 amino acids long. This specimen consisted of CD4+ T cells from peripheral blood mononuclear cells, obtained in the second trimester of pregnancy. V and J are TRBV10-2 and TRBJ2-7; 7 bases map to TRBD1. The source is a female donor with multiple sclerosis, enrolled in a pregnancy study. The CDR3 loop is CASRSTGSSYEQYF. The CDR3, as DNA: TGCGCCAGCAGATCGACAGGGAGTTCCTACGAGCAGTACTTC.